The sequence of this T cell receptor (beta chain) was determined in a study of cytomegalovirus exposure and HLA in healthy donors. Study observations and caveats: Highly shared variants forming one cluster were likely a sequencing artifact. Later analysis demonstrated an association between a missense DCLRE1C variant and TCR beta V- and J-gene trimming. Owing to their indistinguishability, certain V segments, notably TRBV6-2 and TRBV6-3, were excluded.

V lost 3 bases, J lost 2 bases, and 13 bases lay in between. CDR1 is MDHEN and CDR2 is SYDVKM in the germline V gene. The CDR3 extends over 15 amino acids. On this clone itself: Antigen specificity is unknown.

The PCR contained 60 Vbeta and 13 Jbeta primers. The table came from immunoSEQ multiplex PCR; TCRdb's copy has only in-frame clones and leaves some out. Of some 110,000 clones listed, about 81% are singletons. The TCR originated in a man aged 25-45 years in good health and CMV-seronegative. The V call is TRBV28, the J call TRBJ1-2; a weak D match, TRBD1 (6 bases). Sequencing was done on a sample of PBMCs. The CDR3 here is CASSLLYRENYGYTF. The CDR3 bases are TGTGCCAGCAGTTTGCTTTACAGGGAAAACTATGGCTACACCTTC.